The clone carrying this TCR beta chain showed up just a few times. Its antigen is not known. TCRdb used MiXCR to reprocess the RT-PCR reads, holding one entry per CDR3 protein. Altogether roughly 650,000 distinct CDR3 sequences are present, 15% to 17% being singletons, with the ten largest covering 11%. The data were taken from a study of response to subunit inactivated influenza vaccine. Study outcomes and limitations: Authors suggested each seasonal influenza vaccination recruits few new T cells.

The CDR3 extends over 17 amino acids. Trimming removed 1 base from V and 4 bases from J; junction bases left unmatched: 5. The germline V gene encodes CDR1 LNHNV and CDR2 YYDKDF (reference sequence). The source is a man in his fifties who received an inactivated influenza vaccine. The rearrangement joins TRBV15 to TRBJ2-3; 13 positions match TRBD2. Specimen: PBMCs from blood, collected approximately 13 days after vaccination. The CDR3 loop is CATSRGGLAGDSDTQYF. The CDR3 region has the DNA TGTGCCACCAGCAGAGGTGGACTAGCGGGAGACTCAGATACGCAGTATTTT.